The TCR beta chain under discussion was sequenced for a study of blood T cell repertoires in COVID-19. Across the study: COVID-19 samples collected from the United States, Italy and Spain covered acute and convalescent phases. PBMCs, B-cell-depleted T cells, or T cells provided the cDNA or gDNA that made up the material.

The authors' processing: Reference gene primer amplification gave nucleated cell count estimates. Repertoires were generated with immunoSEQ multiplex PCR, while TCRdb's copy carries only in-frame clones and drops some. V, J and clone size reflect that table, while D and trimming were determined from the DNA. This sample has roughly 380,000 clones, with more than 70% found just once. Germline V lookup: CDR1 SGHNT, CDR2 YYREEE (reference sequence). The CDR3 runs to 13 residues. The V end was cut by 4 bases, the J end by 10 bases, with 12 bases between. Enrolled during active infection, Seattle patients were then followed longitudinally.

V is TRBV5-4 and J is TRBJ1-6; the D is unclear. The TCR originated in a woman aged 55-69 years with COVID-19, enrolled during active disease. The source material was peripheral blood. The CDR3 nucleotides read TGTGCCAGCAGCCTCACTAGGTACTCACCCCTCCACTTT. Translated: CASSLTRYSPLHF.